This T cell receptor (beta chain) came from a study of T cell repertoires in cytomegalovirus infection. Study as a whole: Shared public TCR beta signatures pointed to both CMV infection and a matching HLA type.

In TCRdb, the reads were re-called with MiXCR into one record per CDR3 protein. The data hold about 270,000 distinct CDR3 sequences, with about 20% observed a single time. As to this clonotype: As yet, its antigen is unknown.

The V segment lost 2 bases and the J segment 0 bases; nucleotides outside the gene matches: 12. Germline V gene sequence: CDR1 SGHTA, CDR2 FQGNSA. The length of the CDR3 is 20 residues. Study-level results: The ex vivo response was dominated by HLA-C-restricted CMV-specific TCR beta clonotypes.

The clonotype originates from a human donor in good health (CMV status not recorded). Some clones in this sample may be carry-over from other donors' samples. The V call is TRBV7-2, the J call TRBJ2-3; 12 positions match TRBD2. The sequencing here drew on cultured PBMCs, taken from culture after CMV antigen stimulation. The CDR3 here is CASSLSHRLAGGSSTDTQYF. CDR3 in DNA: TGTGCCAGCAGCTTATCCCACCGTCTAGCGGGAGGGTCTAGCACAGATACGCAGTATTTT. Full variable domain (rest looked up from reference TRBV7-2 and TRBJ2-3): GAGVSQSPSNKVTEKGKDVELRCDPISGHTALYWYRQSLGQGLEFLIYFQGNSAPDKSGLPSDRFSAERTGGSVSTLTIQRTQQEDSAVYLCASSLSHRLAGGSSTDTQYFGPGTRLTVL.